The next 5 T cell receptor beta chains were all read from a single sample in a study of OX40 agonist ivuxolimab in advanced cancers. Profiling relied on immunoSEQ multiplex PCR, and the TCRdb table lists in-frame clones only, not all of them. Of under 65,000 clones detected, around 93% appear once; the ten largest clones hold around 8.7%. Specimen: CD4+ or CD8+ T cells sorted from blood, collected in a trial of the OX40 agonist ivuxolimab. All receptors derive from an adult with an advanced solid tumor such as melanoma, head and neck, liver or kidney cancer.

The J gene is TRBJ2-1, the V gene TRBV20-1; D is unresolved. CDR3 length: 11 residues. Germline V gene data show CDR1 as DFQATT and CDR2 as SNEGSKA (reference sequence). V shed 5 bases and J shed 6 bases, with 8 bases lying between them. CDR3 in DNA: TGCAGTGCTGATATCGGCAATGAGCAGTTCTTC. Protein product: CSADIGNEQFF.

V is TRBV19 and J is TRBJ1-5, with D possibly TRBD1 on 5 matching bases. Germline V gene sequence: CDR1 LNHDA, CDR2 SQIVND (reference sequence). Trimming pared 5 bases from V and 7 bases from J, leaving 15 bases between. This CDR3 region has 14 residues. The CDR3 region has the DNA TGTGCCAGTAGTCCCGGGAGAGGGGCGCAGCCCCAGCATTTT. Its translation is CASSPGRGAQPQHF.

The chain uses TRBV28 and TRBJ2-7, with D perhaps TRBD2 (6 bases). Germline CDR1 and CDR2: MDHEN and SYDVKM. This CDR3 is built from 16 residues. The V end was cut by 3 bases, the J end by 0 bases, with 15 bases between. CDR3 sequence: CASSFVRDSSSYEQYF. In DNA form, the CDR3 reads TGTGCCAGCAGTTTTGTAAGGGACTCCAGCTCCTACGAGCAGTACTTC.

The CDR3, as DNA: TGTGCCAGCAGTTTTGGTAAGGGGGCGACTGAAGCTTTCTTT. Protein: CASSFGKGATEAFF. V usage is TRBV28 and J usage is TRBJ1-1; 7 bases match TRBD1. With 3 bases clipped from V and 5 bases from J, the junction kept 6 bases outside the gene matches. The CDR3 runs to 14 residues. Per germline, CDR1 MDHEN and CDR2 SYDVKM.

This chain connects TRBV27 to TRBJ2-3; the match to TRBD2 covers 9 bases. Germline trimming cut 3 bases from V and 2 bases from J; bases unmatched to any gene: 12. CDR1 is MNHEY and CDR2 is SMNVEV in the germline V gene (reference sequence). The CDR3 is 18 amino acids. CDR3 sequence reads: CASSLTPWLAGLTDTQYF. The CDR3 DNA reads as TGTGCCAGCAGTTTGACCCCCTGGCTAGCGGGGCTCACAGATACGCAGTATTTT.